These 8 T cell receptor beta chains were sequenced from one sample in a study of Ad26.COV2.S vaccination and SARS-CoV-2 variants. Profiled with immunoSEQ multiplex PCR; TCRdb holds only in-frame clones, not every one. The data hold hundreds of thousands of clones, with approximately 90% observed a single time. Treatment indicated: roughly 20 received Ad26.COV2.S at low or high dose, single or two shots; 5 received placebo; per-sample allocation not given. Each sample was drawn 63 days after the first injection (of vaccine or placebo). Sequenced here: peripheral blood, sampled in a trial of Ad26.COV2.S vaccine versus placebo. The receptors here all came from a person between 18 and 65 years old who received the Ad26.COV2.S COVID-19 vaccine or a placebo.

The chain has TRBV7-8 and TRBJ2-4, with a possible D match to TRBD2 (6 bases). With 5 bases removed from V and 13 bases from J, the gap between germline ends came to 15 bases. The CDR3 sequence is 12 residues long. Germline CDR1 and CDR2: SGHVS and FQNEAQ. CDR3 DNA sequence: TGTGCCAGCAGCCTCACCCGGGACTCGCAGTACTTC. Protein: CASSLTRDSQYF.

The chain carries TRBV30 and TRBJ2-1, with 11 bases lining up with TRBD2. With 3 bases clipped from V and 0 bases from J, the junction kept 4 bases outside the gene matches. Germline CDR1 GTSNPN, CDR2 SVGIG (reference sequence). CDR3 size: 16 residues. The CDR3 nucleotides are TGTGCCTGGAGCACGGGGACTAGCGGCTCCTACAATGAGCAGTTCTTC. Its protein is CAWSTGTSGSYNEQFF.

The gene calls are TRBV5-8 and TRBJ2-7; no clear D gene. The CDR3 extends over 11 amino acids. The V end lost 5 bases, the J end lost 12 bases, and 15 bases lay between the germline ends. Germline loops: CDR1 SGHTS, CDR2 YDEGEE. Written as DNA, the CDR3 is TGTGCCAGCAGTCCACCTCTACGACGGTACTTC. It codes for CASSPPLRRYF.

This CDR3 reads CASSVHSADTQYF. CDR3 DNA sequence: TGTGCCAGCAGCGTACACTCTGCAGATACGCAGTATTTT. The chain links TRBV6-4 to TRBJ2-3; D unclear. The length of the CDR3 is 13 residues. Germline V gene lookup returns CDR1 MRHNA and CDR2 SNTAGT. With 6 bases removed from V and 4 bases from J, the gap between germline ends came to 11 bases.

CDR3 coding DNA: TGTGCCAGCAGCTTAGAACGGGGGAGTTTAGGAGAGACCCAGTACTTC. Residues: CASSLERGSLGETQYF. The chain recombines TRBV11-2 with TRBJ2-5; possible D gene TRBD2, 6 bases. Between the trimmed V and J ends, which lost 0 bases and 4 bases, there was a span of 15 bases. This CDR3 has 16 residues. The V gene's germline CDR1 is SGHAT and CDR2 FQNNGV. The full variable domain, rest sourced from reference TRBV11-2 and TRBJ2-5, is EAGVAQSPRYKIIEKRQSVAFWCNPISGHATLYWYQQILGQGPKLLIQFQNNGVVDDSQLPKDRFSAERLKGVDSTLKIQPAKLEDSAVYLCASSLERGSLGETQYFGPGTRLLVL.

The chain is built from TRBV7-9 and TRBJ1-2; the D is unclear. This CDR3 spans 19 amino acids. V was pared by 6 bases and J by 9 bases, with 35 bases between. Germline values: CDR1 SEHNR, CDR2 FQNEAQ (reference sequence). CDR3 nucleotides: TGTGCCAGCAGTATTAACCCAGGTGGGGAAAGGCGGAGGATTATGAGCTACACCTTC. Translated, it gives CASSINPGGERRRIMSYTF.

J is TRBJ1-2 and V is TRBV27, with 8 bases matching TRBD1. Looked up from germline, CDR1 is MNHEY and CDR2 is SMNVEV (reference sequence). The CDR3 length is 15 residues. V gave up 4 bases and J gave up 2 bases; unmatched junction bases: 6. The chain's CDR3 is CASSSLGQGNYGYTF. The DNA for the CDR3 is TGTGCCAGCAGTTCCCTTGGACAGGGCAACTATGGCTACACCTTC.

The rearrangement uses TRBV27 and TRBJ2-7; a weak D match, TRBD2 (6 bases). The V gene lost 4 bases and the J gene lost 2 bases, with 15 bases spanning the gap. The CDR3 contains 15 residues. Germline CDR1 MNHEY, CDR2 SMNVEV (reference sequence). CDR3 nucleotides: TGTGCCAGCAGTTCCGCCGGGACTGCCGCCTACGAGCAGTACTTC. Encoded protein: CASSSAGTAAYEQYF.